This T cell receptor beta chain was identified during a study of patients and donors after allogeneic stem cell transplantation. This clonotype showed up many times. TCRdb ran MiXCR on the RT-PCR reads and lists one entry per CDR3 protein. The sample lists 8,500 to 13,000 distinct CDR3 sequences, 20% to 25% seen once, with more than 50% in the top ten. The CDR3 is 15 amino acids. Trimming stripped 6 bases from V and 1 base from J, with 15 bases between. The germline CDR1 and CDR2 sequences are SQVTM and ANQGSEA. The TCR sequence derives from a human donor who was either an allogeneic HSCT recipient or a stem cell or donor lymphocyte infusion donor (not recorded which). It is not recorded whose cells these are; they may come from a transplant donor. The J gene is TRBJ2-2, the V gene TRBV29-1; D is uncertain. The sample taken for sequencing was blood, either unsorted or a sorted T cell fraction (not recorded which). The CDR3 here is CSVMRRTVNTGELFF. The CDR3 DNA reads TGCAGCGTCATGAGAAGGACGGTGAACACCGGGGAGCTGTTTTTT.